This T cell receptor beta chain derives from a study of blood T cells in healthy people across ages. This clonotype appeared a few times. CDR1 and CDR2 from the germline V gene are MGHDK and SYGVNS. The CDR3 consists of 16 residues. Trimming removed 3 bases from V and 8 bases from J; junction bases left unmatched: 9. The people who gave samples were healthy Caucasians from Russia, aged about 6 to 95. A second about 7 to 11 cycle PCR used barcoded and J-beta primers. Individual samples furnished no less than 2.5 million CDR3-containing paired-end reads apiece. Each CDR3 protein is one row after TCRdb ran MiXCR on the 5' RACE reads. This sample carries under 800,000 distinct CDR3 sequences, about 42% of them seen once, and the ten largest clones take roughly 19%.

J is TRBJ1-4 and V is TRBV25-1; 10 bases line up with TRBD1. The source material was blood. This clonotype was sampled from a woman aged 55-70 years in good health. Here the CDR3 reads CASSDSPGQGLEKLFF. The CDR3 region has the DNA TGTGCCAGCAGTGATAGTCCGGGACAGGGGTTAGAAAAACTGTTTTTT.